The 20 T cell receptor beta chains reported below all come from one sample, sequenced in a study of a mutant IDH1 vaccine in newly diagnosed glioma (dated by TCRdb to 2020 to 2023). The receptor library was made with the immunoSEQ multiplex PCR assay. Drawn from immuneACCESS, this table holds only the in-frame rearrangements with V and J called that TCRdb kept. Clones are partly lost; checked studies trace under half to an unresolved V gene and leave the rest unexplained. The sample table records about 32,000 clones; more than 70% of these occur just once. Jointly, the top ten make up around 2.2% of the sample. Their recognized antigens are unknown. What the time point label conveys for this sample: week 47, end of study. Each vaccine dose was 300 ug of a 20-mer mutant IDH1 peptide in Montanide, given subcutaneously with topical imiquimod. Source: PBMCs, taken from a glioma patient whose treatment included an IDH1 peptide vaccine. The receptor source for this set is a man aged 40-50 years with glioma.

The chain uses TRBV12-5 and TRBJ2-3; 12 positions match TRBD2. This CDR3 contains 14 residues. CDR1 is LGHNT, CDR2 FRNRAP, per germline. The J segment lost 3 bases and the V segment lost 6 bases, leaving 1 base of the junction unmatched. CDR3 loop: CASGTSGRTDTQYF. The CDR3 region has the DNA TGTGCTAGTGGGACTAGCGGGAGAACAGATACGCAGTATTTT.

V usage is TRBV11-2 and J usage is TRBJ1-4; D is ambiguous. Germline V gene lookup returns CDR1 SGHAT and CDR2 FQNNGV. CDR3 size: 15 residues. V dropped 1 base and J dropped 1 base, with 7 bases sitting between them. The CDR3 coding sequence is TGTGCCAGCAGCTTAGGCGGCCAAACTAATGAAAAACTGTTTTTT. It codes for CASSLGGQTNEKLFF.

This chain links TRBV19 with TRBJ1-1; D remains unclear. CDR1 LNHDA and CDR2 SQIVND come from the germline V gene (reference sequence). V lost 3 bases, J lost 5 bases, and 13 bases lay in between. The CDR3 runs to 14 residues. CDR3 amino acids: CASSIRGVWTEAFF. The CDR3 nucleotides are TGTGCCAGTAGTATCCGGGGTGTTTGGACTGAAGCTTTCTTT.

The V gene is TRBV5-5, the J gene TRBJ1-6; D is possibly TRBD1 (6 bases). The germline V and J ends were trimmed by 0 bases and 9 bases, with 10 bases remaining between them. This CDR3 is built from 14 residues. From germline, CDR1 is SGHKS and CDR2 YYEKEE (reference sequence). The DNA for the CDR3 is TGTGCCAGCAGCTTGGAAGGGACAACTTCACCCCTCCACTTT. Amino acid sequence: CASSLEGTTSPLHF.

This chain uses TRBV2 with TRBJ1-6; D is uncertain. This CDR3 has 12 residues. Germline assignment: CDR1 SNHLY and CDR2 FYNNEI. V gave up 4 bases and J gave up 18 bases, with 16 bases separating them. The CDR3 sequence is CASSVGSRFPHF. The CDR3 coding sequence is TGTGCCAGCAGTGTAGGCAGTCGATTCCCCCACTTT. The entire variable domain, with the rest obtained from reference TRBV2 and TRBJ1-6, is as follows: EPEVTQTPSHQVTQMGQEVILRCVPISNHLYFYWYRQILGQKVEFLVSFYNNEISEKSEIFDDQFSVERPDGSNFTLKIRSTKLEDSAMYFCASSVGSRFPHFGNGTRLTVT.

The chain recombines TRBV7-8 with TRBJ1-2; D is possibly TRBD1 (6 bases). Germline V lookup: CDR1 SGHVS, CDR2 FQNEAQ. This CDR3 has 13 amino acids. Trimming removed 4 bases at V and 4 bases at J, with 10 bases between. In DNA form, the CDR3 reads TGTGCCAGCAGCTCCCGGACAGCCTATGGCTACACCTTC. It yields the protein CASSSRTAYGYTF.

The chain couples TRBV11-3 to TRBJ2-1; 7 positions match TRBD2. From germline, CDR1 is SGHNT and CDR2 YENEEA. The CDR3 totals 15 residues. V was clipped by 1 base and J by 3 bases; unmatched bases: 3. CDR3 coding DNA: TGTGCCAGCAGCTTAGGTAGCGGGTTCTACAATGAGCAGTTCTTC. It specifies CASSLGSGFYNEQFF.

The chain recombines TRBV6-8 with TRBJ2-1; the match to TRBD2 covers 7 bases. The CDR3 is made up of 17 amino acids. V gave up 6 bases and J gave up 0 bases; unmatched junction bases: 11. CDR1 and CDR2 (germline): MNHGY, SAAAGT. DNA for the CDR3: TGTGCCAGCAGGACGGGGCTAGCGGAAAGCTCCTACAATGAGCAGTTCTTC. Amino acid sequence: CASRTGLAESSYNEQFF.

The rearrangement links TRBV6-1 to TRBJ2-2; possibly TRBD2 for D (6 bases). Trimming shortened V by 1 base and J by 1 base, and 13 bases separated the two germline ends. This CDR3 spans 17 amino acids. Germline lookup yields CDR1 MNHNS and CDR2 SASEGT. DNA for the CDR3: TGTGCCAGCAGTGAAGACGGGGGAGGATTGAACACCGGGGAGCTGTTTTTT. Translating it yields CASSEDGGGLNTGELFF.

V gene TRBV2 combines with J gene TRBJ1-3, with 9 bases matching TRBD1. CDR1 is SNHLY and CDR2 is FYNNEI in the germline V gene. This CDR3 has 11 amino acids. V shed 4 bases, J shed 11 bases, and the junction held 0 bases outside the gene matches. The CDR3 DNA follows: TGTGCCAGCAGTGGACAGGGGGCCATATATTTT. Translating gives CASSGQGAIYF.

The chain uses TRBV15 and TRBJ1-1; no definite D call. The CDR3 spans 14 residues. V lost 8 bases and J lost 1, with 14 bases in between. Germline V gene lookup returns CDR1 LNHNV and CDR2 YYDKDF (reference sequence). The CDR3 bases are TGTGCCACCGGGAGATATGGGGAGAACACTGAAGCTTTCTTT. Protein: CATGRYGENTEAFF.

The V gene is TRBV25-1, the J gene TRBJ2-1; no reliable D call. Trimming took 3 bases from V and 10 from J, leaving 13 bases between them. Germline CDR1 reads MGHDK; CDR2 reads SYGVNS. This CDR3 has 13 amino acids. CDR3 coding DNA: TGTGCCAGCAGTGAGACCGGGCTCGGCGAGCAGTTCTTC. It specifies CASSETGLGEQFF.

The CDR3 DNA reads TGTGCCAGCAGTTCTGGACTAGCCTACGAGCAGTACTTC. It yields the protein CASSSGLAYEQYF. The gene calls are TRBV2 and TRBJ2-7, with 7 bases aligning to TRBD2. Looked up from germline, CDR1 is SNHLY and CDR2 is FYNNEI. This CDR3 region has 13 residues. V shed 5 bases and J 2 bases; nucleotides not matched to a gene: 3.

J is TRBJ1-2 and V is TRBV10-3, with D perhaps TRBD1 (5 bases). CDR1 and CDR2 from the germline V gene are ENHRY and SYGVKD. The CDR3 is 13 residues long. Deletions cut 4 bases from V and 2 bases from J, with 8 bases between. The CDR3 DNA sequence: TGTGCCATCAGTGTGACAGAGAACTATGGCTACACCTTC. It encodes CAISVTENYGYTF.

The CDR3 loop is CASSQTDNQPQHF. The CDR3 bases are TGTGCCAGCAGTCAGACAGATAATCAGCCCCAGCATTTT. The genes are TRBV6-1 and TRBJ1-5; D may be TRBD1 (5 bases). CDR1 and CDR2 from the germline V gene are MNHNS and SASEGT. V lost 5 bases to trimming and J lost 4 bases, with 9 bases between them. The CDR3 spans 13 residues.

The gene calls are TRBV10-3 and TRBJ2-3; D may be TRBD2 (5 bases). Germline V gene data show CDR1 as ENHRY and CDR2 as SYGVKD. The CDR3 is made up of 14 amino acids. The V end lost 5 bases, the J end lost 4 bases, and 13 bases lay between the germline ends. The CDR3 protein is CAISFIAFADTQYF. The CDR3 nucleotides are TGTGCCATCAGTTTTATAGCGTTCGCAGATACGCAGTATTTT.

CDR3 nucleotide sequence: TGTGCCAGCAGCTCGCAGGACAATGAGCAGTTCTTC. Translated, it gives CASSSQDNEQFF. This chain uses TRBV7-2 with TRBJ2-1; no definite D call. The CDR3 is 12 residues long. Germline V gives CDR1 SGHTA, CDR2 FQGNSA. Trimming removed 4 bases from V and 5 bases from J, with 6 bases in between. Full variable domain (rest looked up from reference TRBV7-2 and TRBJ2-1): GAGVSQSPSNKVTEKGKDVELRCDPISGHTALYWYRQSLGQGLEFLIYFQGNSAPDKSGLPSDRFSAERTGGSVSTLTIQRTQQEDSAVYLCASSSQDNEQFFGPGTRLTVL.

The gene calls are TRBV6-5 and TRBJ2-5; possible D gene TRBD2, 6 bases. Germline V gene sequence: CDR1 MNHEY, CDR2 SVGAGI. The V end lost 4 bases, the J end lost 7 bases, and 16 bases lay between the germline ends. CDR3 length: 14 amino acids. As DNA, the CDR3 is TGTGCCAGCAGTTCCTCGAGGAGGGACGGGACCCAGTACTTC. Its translation is CASSSSRRDGTQYF.

In its sample, this clone was seen a few times. The chain joins TRBV10-3 to TRBJ2-3; D not resolved. The CDR3 runs to 13 residues. Trimming removed 4 bases from V and 6 bases from J, with 11 bases in between. Germline values: CDR1 ENHRY, CDR2 SYGVKD. CDR3 sequence reads: CAISGVSADTQYF. The CDR3 bases are TGTGCCATCAGTGGGGTTAGTGCGGATACGCAGTATTTT.

A single count supports this clone. The CDR3 nucleotides read TGTGCCAGCAGAGACGTTGGGGACGGCTACACCTTC. Its translation: CASRDVGDGYTF. The V and J genes are TRBV6-6 and TRBJ1-2; D perhaps matches TRBD1 (5 bases). The V gene lost 6 bases and the J gene lost 8 bases, with 13 bases spanning the gap. The CDR3 runs 12 residues. Germline V gene lookup returns CDR1 MNHNY and CDR2 SVGAGI (reference sequence).